The 25 T cell receptor beta chains below come from one sample, sequenced in a study of cytomegalovirus exposure and HLA in healthy donors. TCRdb keeps only in-frame clones here, not all; method: immunoSEQ multiplex PCR. The repertoire has approximately 82,000 clones, more than 85% of them found once; the top ten carry roughly 0.74%. Sequenced material: PBMCs. The receptor source for this set is a man between 18 and 35 years old in good health and CMV-seronegative.

V gene TRBV2 combines with J gene TRBJ1-4; D unclear. V gave up 7 bases and J gave up 1 base, with 10 bases separating them. The germline V gene has CDR1 SNHLY and CDR2 FYNNEI. The CDR3 length is 14 residues. CDR3 amino acids: CASMRQGTNEKLFF. Here the CDR3 DNA reads TGTGCCAGCATGAGGCAAGGAACTAATGAAAAACTGTTTTTT.

The chain employs TRBV5-4 and TRBJ2-7, with 8 bases aligning to TRBD1. V shed 5 bases and J 0 bases; nucleotides not matched to a gene: 7. The CDR3 is 15 amino acids. Germline V gene lookup returns CDR1 SGHNT and CDR2 YYREEE (reference sequence). The CDR3 loop is CASRRQGFSSYEQYF. CDR3 bases: TGTGCCAGCAGGAGACAGGGGTTTAGCTCCTACGAGCAGTACTTC.

This clone was seen once. This rearrangement joins TRBV7-2 to TRBJ1-2; 9 bases map to TRBD1. Germline trimming cut 0 bases from V and 4 bases from J; bases unmatched to any gene: 3. The germline gives CDR1 SGHTA, CDR2 FQGNSA. This CDR3 comprises 15 residues. CDR3 nucleotide sequence: TGTGCCAGCAGCTTAGCGATGACAGGGGGCTATGGCTACACCTTC. This translates into CASSLAMTGGYGYTF.

The chain recombines TRBV28 with TRBJ1-2; D possibly corresponds to TRBD1 (5 bases). CDR1 and CDR2 from the germline V gene are MDHEN and SYDVKM. The CDR3 runs to 14 residues. V was trimmed by 8 bases and J by 2 bases, leaving 15 bases between them. The DNA for the CDR3 is TGTGCCAGCGGATCATGGGGGGAGAACTATGGCTACACCTTC. The encoded protein is CASGSWGENYGYTF.

The rearrangement uses TRBV5-1 and TRBJ1-5; a possible D gene is TRBD1 (6 bases). The CDR3 runs to 15 residues. The germline V gene encodes CDR1 SGHRS and CDR2 YFSETQ. V was trimmed by 4 bases and J by 0 bases, leaving 11 bases between them. The CDR3 bases are TGCGCCAGCAGCCCTGGACAGACTAGCAATCAGCCCCAGCATTTT. Translated, it gives CASSPGQTSNQPQHF.

The V gene is TRBV6-5, the J gene TRBJ2-7; TRBD2 matches 7 bases. Germline V gene data show CDR1 as MNHEY and CDR2 as SVGAGI. The ends lost 1 base at V and 2 bases at J; junction bases unmatched: 5. The CDR3 spans 15 residues. The CDR3 nucleotides read TGTGCCAGCAGTTACTTCTGGGGGGGGGCCTACGAGCAGTACTTC. This codes for CASSYFWGGAYEQYF.

The V and J genes are TRBV7-3 and TRBJ2-1; the D gene is possibly TRBD1 (6 bases). Trimming took 5 bases from V and 7 from J, leaving 12 bases between them. The germline V gene encodes CDR1 SGHTA and CDR2 FQGTGA. This CDR3 contains 13 residues. CDR3 DNA sequence: TGTGCCAGCAGCACCATACAGGGAAATGAGCAGTTCTTC. It yields the protein CASSTIQGNEQFF.

The chain has TRBV6-5 and TRBJ1-1; no firm D call. Germline V gives CDR1 MNHEY, CDR2 SVGAGI. The CDR3 consists of 13 residues. V was cut by 11 bases and J by 0 bases, with 13 bases left in between. CDR3 region: CAGKRQMNTEAFF. For the CDR3, the DNA is TGTGCCGGCAAGAGGCAGATGAACACTGAAGCTTTCTTT.

The rearrangement links TRBV21-1 to TRBJ2-2; the listed D gene, TRBD1, was not tested against the DNA. TRBV21-1 represents a pseudogene. This CDR3 is 20 amino acids long. The CDR3 nucleotides read TGTGCCAGCAGCAAAGGACGGGCCGACCCGGGACAACCGAACACCGGGGAGCTGTTTTTT. Translated: CASSKGRADPGQPNTGELFF.

The chain's CDR3 is CSANQGSYGYTF. In nucleotides, the CDR3 is TGCAGCGCTAACCAGGGTTCATATGGCTACACCTTC. V and J are TRBV29-1 and TRBJ1-2; D is perhaps TRBD1 (5 bases). The CDR3 is 12 residues long. V was trimmed by 7 bases and J by 5 bases, leaving 14 bases between them. The germline V gene has CDR1 SQVTM and CDR2 ANQGSEA. The whole variable domain, filled in from reference TRBV29-1 and TRBJ1-2, reads SAVISQKPSRDICQRGTSLTIQCQVDSQVTMMFWYRQQPGQSLTLIATANQGSEATYESGFVIDKFPISRPNLTFSTLTVSNMSPEDSSIYLCSANQGSYGYTFGSGTRLTVV.

The chain has TRBV18 and TRBJ1-5, with D perhaps TRBD1 (5 bases). CDR3 size: 15 residues. CDR1 is KGHSH and CDR2 is LQKENI in the germline V gene. V gave up 6 bases and J gave up 1 base, with 13 bases separating them. CDR3 nucleotide sequence: TGTGCCAGCTCCACCGTCGGGGGGAGCAATCAGCCCCAGCATTTT. Protein sequence: CASSTVGGSNQPQHF.

The genes are TRBV2 and TRBJ1-2; 8 positions agree with TRBD1. The CDR3 spans 14 residues. J gave up 4 bases and V 3 bases, and 4 bases lay outside the gene matches. Germline CDR1 SNHLY, CDR2 FYNNEI. DNA for the CDR3: TGTGCCAGCAGTGAGGGACAGGAGCCCTATGGCTACACCTTC. As protein: CASSEGQEPYGYTF.

The chain uses TRBV2 and TRBJ2-1; 10 bases are a match to TRBD1. CDR3 length: 15 residues. Germline V gene sequence: CDR1 SNHLY, CDR2 FYNNEI. After removal of 7 bases from V and 5 bases from J, the junction contained 8 bases not matched to a gene. In DNA form, the CDR3 reads TGTGCCAGCAATAGGGACAGGGGAGGTAACAATGAGCAGTTCTTC. It encodes CASNRDRGGNNEQFF.

This chain connects TRBV7-2 to TRBJ1-5, with 7 positions matching TRBD1. V gave up 1 base and J gave up 3 bases; unmatched junction bases: 3. The length of the CDR3 is 15 residues. Germline loops: CDR1 SGHTA, CDR2 FQGNSA. The CDR3 nucleotides read TGTGCCAGCAGCTTAGTAGGGGGCGTCAATCAGCCCCAGCATTTT. This sequence encodes CASSLVGGVNQPQHF.

This clone was observed a handful of times. This rearrangement joins TRBV5-4 to TRBJ2-1; 8 positions match TRBD1. The CDR3 length is 14 residues. Germline V gene lookup returns CDR1 SGHNT and CDR2 YYREEE (reference sequence). The V gene end was trimmed by 0 bases and the J gene end by 8 bases; junction bases not matched to a gene: 4. The CDR3 sequence: CASSLAGQGDEQFF. CDR3 sequence (DNA): TGTGCCAGCAGCTTGGCAGGACAGGGTGATGAGCAGTTCTTC.

V is TRBV7-6 and J is TRBJ2-5, with D possibly TRBD1 on 6 matching bases. V was trimmed by 2 bases and J by 5 bases, leaving 15 bases between them. The V gene's germline CDR1 is SGHVS and CDR2 FNYEAQ. CDR3 size: 15 residues. As DNA, the CDR3 is TGTGCCAGCAGCTTATCCGGCAGGGGATCGGAGACCCAGTACTTC. As protein: CASSLSGRGSETQYF.

Remarks on this clone: An end of the junction differs from the germline gene, which may be a read error. The chain joins TRBV7-7 to TRBJ2-1, with D tentatively TRBD2 (6 bases). Germline-derived CDR1 and CDR2 are SSHAT and FNYEAQ (reference sequence). The length of the CDR3 is 16 residues. The CDR3 region has the DNA TGTGCTAGCAGCTTAGCGGCGGGAACTACCTACAATGAGCAGTTCTTC. Translated: CASSLAAGTTYNEQFF.

This chain connects TRBV5-8 to TRBJ2-7; 7 bases are shared with TRBD2. V lost 10 bases, J lost 3 bases, and 13 bases stayed unmatched. The CDR3 has 14 amino acids. Germline CDR1 and CDR2: SGHTS and YDEGEE. CDR3 bases: TGTGCCCCTGGATGGGGGAGGGGAAGCTACGAGCAGTACTTC. It is translated as CAPGWGRGSYEQYF.

The chain is built from TRBV6-1 and TRBJ1-3; no reliable D call. The CDR3 consists of 12 residues. V lost 3 bases, J lost 4 bases, and 4 bases lay in between. Looked up from germline, CDR1 is MNHNS and CDR2 is SASEGT. CDR3 amino acids: CASSERGNTIYF. In DNA, the CDR3 is TGTGCCAGCAGTGAGCGAGGAAACACCATATATTTT.

This sequence joins TRBV19 and TRBJ2-2, with 13 bases fitting TRBD2. V was clipped by 5 bases and J by 5 bases; unmatched bases: 5. Per germline, CDR1 LNHDA and CDR2 SQIVND (reference sequence). This CDR3 is built from 16 residues. The chain's CDR3 is CASSPRTSGSTGELFF. The CDR3 region has the DNA TGTGCCAGTAGTCCAAGGACTAGCGGGAGTACCGGGGAGCTGTTTTTT. Filled out from reference TRBV19 and TRBJ2-2, the complete variable domain reads DGGITQSPKYLFRKEGQNVTLSCEQNLNHDAMYWYRQDPGQGLRLIYYSQIVNDFQKGDIAEGYSVSREKKESFPLTVTSAQKNPTAFYLCASSPRTSGSTGELFFGEGSRLTVL.

The V and J genes are TRBV2 and TRBJ1-4, with D tentatively TRBD1 (6 bases). The V gene's germline CDR1 is SNHLY and CDR2 FYNNEI. The ends were cut back, 1 base at V and 0 bases at J, with 6 bases in the middle. The CDR3 covers 15 residues. The CDR3 nucleotides read TGTGCCAGCAGTGAAGGACAGGCAACTAATGAAAAACTGTTTTTT. Protein product: CASSEGQATNEKLFF.

The rearrangement uses TRBV7-2 and TRBJ2-5; no firm D call. Trimming took off 0 bases at V and 3 bases at J, with 5 bases between the two ends. This CDR3 comprises 13 residues. Per germline, CDR1 SGHTA and CDR2 FQGNSA. CDR3 protein: CASSLAAKETQYF. DNA for the CDR3: TGTGCCAGCAGCTTAGCGGCCAAAGAGACCCAGTACTTC.

This clone appeared once. V is TRBV19 and J is TRBJ2-7, with 9 bases lining up with TRBD2. The CDR3 length is 14 residues. J gave up 6 bases and V 2 bases, and 5 bases lay outside the gene matches. Germline lookup yields CDR1 LNHDA and CDR2 SQIVND (reference sequence). The chain's CDR3 is CASSIRREGSEQYF. CDR3 coding DNA: TGTGCCAGTAGTATACGGCGGGAGGGGAGCGAGCAGTACTTC.

The rearrangement joins TRBV4-1 to TRBJ2-7, with TRBD1 matching 10 bases. J gave up 4 bases and V 3 bases, and 3 bases lay outside the gene matches. This CDR3 region has 14 residues. Germline CDR1 and CDR2: MGHRA and YSYEKL. CDR3 nucleotides: TGCGCCAGCAGCCAGGGACAGGGGACATACGAGCAGTACTTC. Residues: CASSQGQGTYEQYF.

The gene calls are TRBV7-9 and TRBJ1-2; D remains ambiguous. The CDR3 contains 14 residues. CDR1 and CDR2 (germline): SEHNR, FQNEAQ (reference sequence). Trimming stripped 5 bases from V and 2 bases from J, with 12 bases between. CDR3: CASSLTAVNYGYTF. The CDR3 DNA reads as TGTGCCAGCAGCCTTACAGCCGTAAACTATGGCTACACCTTC.